One and the same sample provided the 4 T cell receptor beta chains below, sequenced in a study of blood T cells in healthy people across ages. For the second PCR, which ran for 7 to 11 cycles, a sample-barcoded 5' primer and a J-beta primer mix were used. TCRdb itself ran the 5' RACE reads through MiXCR, one entry per CDR3 protein. The table shows about 670,000 distinct CDR3 sequences, with about 50% occurring only once. Sample: blood. The origin of the receptors is a woman aged 80 or older in good health.

This clonotype has ten or more counts. V gene TRBV27 combines with J gene TRBJ1-6; TRBD1 matches at 7 bases. Unmatched junction bases numbered 10, after V lost 5 bases and J lost 6 bases. The CDR3 is made up of 16 amino acids. Germline V gives CDR1 MNHEY, CDR2 SMNVEV (reference sequence). This CDR3 is CASSPRQGSGNSPLHF. Here the CDR3 DNA reads TGTGCCAGCAGTCCCCGACAGGGATCGGGTAATTCACCCCTCCACTTT.

Only a few counts were recorded for this clonotype. CDR3: CASSQVASSGSAFF. The CDR3 DNA reads TGTGCCAGCAGCCAAGTCGCCTCCTCCGGCTCAGCTTTCTTT. The chain employs TRBV3-1 and TRBJ1-1, with D uncertain. Germline V gene data show CDR1 as LGHDT and CDR2 as YNNKEL (reference sequence). This CDR3 comprises 14 residues. With 1 base removed from V and 10 bases from J, the gap between germline ends came to 16 bases.

V and J are TRBV12-3 or TRBV12-4 and TRBJ1-4, with D possibly matching TRBD1 (5 bases). This CDR3 spans 15 amino acids. The ends were cut back, 5 bases at V and 0 bases at J, with 10 bases in the middle. CDR3: CASSIRQTTNEKLFF. The CDR3 nucleotides are TGTGCCAGCAGTATCCGACAGACAACTAATGAAAAACTGTTTTTT.

In this sample, this clonotype turned up many times. The chain uses TRBV20-1 and TRBJ2-4, with a possible D match to TRBD1 (6 bases). The CDR3 covers 13 residues. Trimming removed 6 bases at V and 7 bases at J, with 16 bases between. CDR1 and CDR2 from the germline V gene are DFQATT and SNEGSKA (reference sequence). CDR3 bases: TGCAGTGCCCTACCCACAGGGTTGAACATTCAGTACTTC. The encoded protein is CSALPTGLNIQYF.